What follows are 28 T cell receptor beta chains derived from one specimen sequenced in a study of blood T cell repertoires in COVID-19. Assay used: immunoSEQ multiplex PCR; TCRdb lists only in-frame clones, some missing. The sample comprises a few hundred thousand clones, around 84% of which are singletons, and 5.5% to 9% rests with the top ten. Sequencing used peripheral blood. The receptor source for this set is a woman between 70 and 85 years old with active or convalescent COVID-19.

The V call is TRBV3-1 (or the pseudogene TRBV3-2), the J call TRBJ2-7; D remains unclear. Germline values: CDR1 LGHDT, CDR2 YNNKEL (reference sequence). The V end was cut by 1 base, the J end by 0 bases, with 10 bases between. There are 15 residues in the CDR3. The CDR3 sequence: CASSQGAIYSYEQYF. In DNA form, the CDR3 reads TGTGCCAGCAGCCAAGGGGCAATTTACTCCTACGAGCAGTACTTC.

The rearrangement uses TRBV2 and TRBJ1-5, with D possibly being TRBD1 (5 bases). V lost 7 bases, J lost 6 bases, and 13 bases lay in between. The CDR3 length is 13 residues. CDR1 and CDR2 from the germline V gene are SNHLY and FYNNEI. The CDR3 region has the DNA TGTGCCAGCACGGGGGGGGTGCGTCAGCCCCAGCATTTT. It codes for CASTGGVRQPQHF.

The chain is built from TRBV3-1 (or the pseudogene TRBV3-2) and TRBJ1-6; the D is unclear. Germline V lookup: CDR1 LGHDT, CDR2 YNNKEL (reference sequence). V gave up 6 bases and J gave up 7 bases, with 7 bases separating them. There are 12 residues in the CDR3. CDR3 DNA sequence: TGTGCCAGCAGGGGCAGGAATTCACCCCTCCACTTT. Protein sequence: CASRGRNSPLHF.

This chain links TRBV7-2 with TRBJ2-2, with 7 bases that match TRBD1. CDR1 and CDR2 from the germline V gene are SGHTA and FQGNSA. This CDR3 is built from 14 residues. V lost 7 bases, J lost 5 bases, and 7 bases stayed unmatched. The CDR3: CASNNRGPTGELFF. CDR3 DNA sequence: TGTGCCAGCAACAACAGGGGCCCGACCGGGGAGCTGTTTTTT. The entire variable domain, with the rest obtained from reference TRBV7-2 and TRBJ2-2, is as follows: GAGVSQSPSNKVTEKGKDVELRCDPISGHTALYWYRQSLGQGLEFLIYFQGNSAPDKSGLPSDRFSAERTGGSVSTLTIQRTQQEDSAVYLCASNNRGPTGELFFGEGSRLTVL.

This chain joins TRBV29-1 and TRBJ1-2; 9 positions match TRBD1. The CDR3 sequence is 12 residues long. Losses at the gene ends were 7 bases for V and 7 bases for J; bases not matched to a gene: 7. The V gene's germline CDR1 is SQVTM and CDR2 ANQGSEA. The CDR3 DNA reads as TGCAGCGGGGGGGACAGGGCGGTTGGCTACACCTTC. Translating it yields CSGGDRAVGYTF.

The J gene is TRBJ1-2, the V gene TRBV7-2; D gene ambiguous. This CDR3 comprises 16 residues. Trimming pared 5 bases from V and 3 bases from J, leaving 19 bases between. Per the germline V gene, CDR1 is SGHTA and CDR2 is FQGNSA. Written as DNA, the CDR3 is TGTGCCAGCAGCGTTAGTTCGGCGGCAGAGTACTATGGCTACACCTTC. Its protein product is CASSVSSAAEYYGYTF.

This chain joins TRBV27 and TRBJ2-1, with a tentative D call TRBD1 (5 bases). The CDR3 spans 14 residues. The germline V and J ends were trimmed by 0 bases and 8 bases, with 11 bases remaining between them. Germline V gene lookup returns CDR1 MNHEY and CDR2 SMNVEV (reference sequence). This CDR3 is CASSLSPRQYEQFF. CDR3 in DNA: TGTGCCAGCAGTTTATCACCAAGACAGTATGAGCAGTTCTTC.

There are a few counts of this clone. The CDR3 reads CASSFSGTGILPRWDEQFF. CDR3 bases: TGTGCCAGCAGCTTTTCCGGGACAGGGATTTTGCCAAGGTGGGATGAGCAGTTCTTC. The rearrangement links TRBV7-9 to TRBJ2-1; TRBD1 matches at 9 bases. CDR1 and CDR2 (germline): SEHNR, FQNEAQ (reference sequence). J was trimmed by 8 bases and V by 3 bases; bases with no gene match: 20. This CDR3 comprises 19 residues.

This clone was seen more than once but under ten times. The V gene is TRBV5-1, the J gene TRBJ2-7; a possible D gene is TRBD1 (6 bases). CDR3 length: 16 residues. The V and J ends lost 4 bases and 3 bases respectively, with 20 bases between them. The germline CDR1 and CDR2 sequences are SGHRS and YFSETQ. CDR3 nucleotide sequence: TGCGCCAGCAGCGATATACAGGGAAAGAGAAACTACGAGCAGTACTTC. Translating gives CASSDIQGKRNYEQYF.

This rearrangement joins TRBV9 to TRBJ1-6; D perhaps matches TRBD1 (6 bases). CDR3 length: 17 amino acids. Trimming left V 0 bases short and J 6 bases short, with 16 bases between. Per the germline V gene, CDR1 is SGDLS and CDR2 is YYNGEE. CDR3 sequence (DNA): TGTGCCAGCAGCGTAGCTCCACTTCCAGGGGCTAATTCACCCCTCCACTTT. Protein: CASSVAPLPGANSPLHF. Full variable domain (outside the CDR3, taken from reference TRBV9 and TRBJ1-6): DSGVTQTPKHLITATGQRVTLRCSPRSGDLSVYWYQQSLDQGLQFLIQYYNGEERAKGNILERFSAQQFPDLHSELNLSSLELGDSALYFCASSVAPLPGANSPLHFGNGTRLTVT.

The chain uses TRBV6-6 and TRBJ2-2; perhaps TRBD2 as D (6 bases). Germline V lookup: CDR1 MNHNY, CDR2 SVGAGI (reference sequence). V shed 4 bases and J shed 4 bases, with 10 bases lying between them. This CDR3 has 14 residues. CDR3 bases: TGTGCCAGCAGTTCCGTCGGGGGCACCGGGGAGCTGTTTTTT. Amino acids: CASSSVGGTGELFF.

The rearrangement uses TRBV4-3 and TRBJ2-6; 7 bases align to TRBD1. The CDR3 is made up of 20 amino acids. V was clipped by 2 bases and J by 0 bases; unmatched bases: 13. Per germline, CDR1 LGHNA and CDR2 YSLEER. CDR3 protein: CASSQNLPTGPNSGANVLTF. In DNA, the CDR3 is TGCGCCAGCAGCCAAAACCTTCCGACAGGGCCTAACTCTGGGGCCAACGTCCTGACTTTC.

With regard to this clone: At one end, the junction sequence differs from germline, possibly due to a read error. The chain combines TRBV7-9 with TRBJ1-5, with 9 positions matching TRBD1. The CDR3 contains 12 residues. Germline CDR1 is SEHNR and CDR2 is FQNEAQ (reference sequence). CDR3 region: CASSNGQGPQHF. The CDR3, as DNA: TGTGCCAGCAGCAATGGACAGGGGCCCCAACATTTT. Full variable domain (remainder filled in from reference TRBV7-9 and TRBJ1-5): DTGVSQNPRHKITKRGQNVTFRCDPISEHNRLYWYRQTLGQGPEFLTYFQNEAQLEKSRLLSDRFSAERPKGSFSTLEIQRTEQGDSAMYLCASSNGQGPQHFGDGTRLSIL.

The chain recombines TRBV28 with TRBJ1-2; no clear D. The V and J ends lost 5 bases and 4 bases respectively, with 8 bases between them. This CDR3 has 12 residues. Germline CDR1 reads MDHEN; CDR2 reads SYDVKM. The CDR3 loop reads CASSAILYGYTF. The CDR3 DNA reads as TGTGCCAGCAGTGCTATCCTCTATGGCTACACCTTC.

DNA for the CDR3: TGTGCCAGCAGCTTAGCCGGGACAGGAGGAACGCAGTATTTT. It encodes CASSLAGTGGTQYF. V is TRBV7-8 and J is TRBJ2-3, with TRBD1 matching over 8 bases. With V trimmed by 0 bases and J by 9 bases, 5 bases remained unmatched. The CDR3 covers 14 residues. Germline CDR1 and CDR2: SGHVS and FQNEAQ.

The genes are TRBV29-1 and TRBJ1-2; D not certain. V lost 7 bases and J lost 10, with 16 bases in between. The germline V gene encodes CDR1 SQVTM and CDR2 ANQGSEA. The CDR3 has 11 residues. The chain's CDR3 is CSAEDWPAYTF. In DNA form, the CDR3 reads TGCAGCGCCGAGGACTGGCCGGCCTACACCTTC.

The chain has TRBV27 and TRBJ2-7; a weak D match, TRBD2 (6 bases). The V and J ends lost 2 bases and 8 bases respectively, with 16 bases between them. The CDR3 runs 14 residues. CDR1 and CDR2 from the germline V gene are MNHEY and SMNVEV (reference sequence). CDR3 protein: CASSLAGTQGKQYF. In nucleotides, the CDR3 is TGTGCCAGCAGTTTAGCAGGGACTCAAGGGAAGCAGTACTTC.

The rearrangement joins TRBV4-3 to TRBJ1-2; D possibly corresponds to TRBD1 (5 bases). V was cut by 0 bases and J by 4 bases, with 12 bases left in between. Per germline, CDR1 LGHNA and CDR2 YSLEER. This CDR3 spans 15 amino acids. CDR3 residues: CASSQDRGSFYGYTF. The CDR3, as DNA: TGCGCCAGCAGCCAAGATAGGGGCAGCTTCTATGGCTACACCTTC.

The CDR3 bases are TGCGCCAGCAGCCAAGATCCCGCGTCGGGGAGTGGGAATGGCTACACCTTC. As protein: CASSQDPASGSGNGYTF. This chain uses TRBV4-3 with TRBJ1-2; D is ambiguous. CDR1 is LGHNA, CDR2 YSLEER, per germline. The V gene lost 0 bases and the J gene lost 6 bases, with 20 bases spanning the gap. CDR3 length: 17 residues.

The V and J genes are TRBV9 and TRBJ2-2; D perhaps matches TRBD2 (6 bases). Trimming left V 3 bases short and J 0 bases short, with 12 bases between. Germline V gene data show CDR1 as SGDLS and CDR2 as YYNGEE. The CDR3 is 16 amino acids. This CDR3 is CASSATGLPNTGELFF. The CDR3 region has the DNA TGTGCCAGCAGCGCAACAGGACTACCGAACACCGGGGAGCTGTTTTTT.

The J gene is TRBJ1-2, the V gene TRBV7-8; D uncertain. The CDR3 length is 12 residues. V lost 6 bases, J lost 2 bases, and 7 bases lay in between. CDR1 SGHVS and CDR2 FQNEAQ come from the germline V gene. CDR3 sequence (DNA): TGTGCCAGCAGTCCCAGAAACTATGGCTACACCTTC. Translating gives CASSPRNYGYTF.

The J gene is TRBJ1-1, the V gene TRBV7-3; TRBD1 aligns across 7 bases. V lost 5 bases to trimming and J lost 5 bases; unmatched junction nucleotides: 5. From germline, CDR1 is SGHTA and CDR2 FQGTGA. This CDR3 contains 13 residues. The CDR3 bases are TGTGCCAGCAGCCCTCAGGGGGGAACTGAAGCTTTCTTT. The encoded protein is CASSPQGGTEAFF.

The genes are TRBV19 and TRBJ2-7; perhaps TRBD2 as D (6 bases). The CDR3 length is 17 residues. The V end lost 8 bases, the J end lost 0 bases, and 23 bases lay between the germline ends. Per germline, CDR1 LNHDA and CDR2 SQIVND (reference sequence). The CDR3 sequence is CASSRLRRGGSSYEQYF. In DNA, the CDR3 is TGTGCCAGTTCCCGCCTGAGGCGGGGAGGAAGCTCCTACGAGCAGTACTTC.

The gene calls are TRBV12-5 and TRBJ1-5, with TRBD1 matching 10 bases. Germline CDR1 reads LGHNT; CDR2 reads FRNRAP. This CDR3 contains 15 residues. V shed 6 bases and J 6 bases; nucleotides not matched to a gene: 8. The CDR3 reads CASGIGQGDLQPQHF. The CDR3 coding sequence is TGTGCTAGTGGGATAGGACAGGGGGATCTTCAGCCCCAGCATTTT.

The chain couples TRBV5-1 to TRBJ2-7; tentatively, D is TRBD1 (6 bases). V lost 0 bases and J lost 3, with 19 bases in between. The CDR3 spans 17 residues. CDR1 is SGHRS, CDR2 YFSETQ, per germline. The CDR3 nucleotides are TGCGCCAGCAGCTTGGGCTTTAGTGGGCAGGGGCGCTACGAGCAGTACTTC. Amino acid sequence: CASSLGFSGQGRYEQYF.

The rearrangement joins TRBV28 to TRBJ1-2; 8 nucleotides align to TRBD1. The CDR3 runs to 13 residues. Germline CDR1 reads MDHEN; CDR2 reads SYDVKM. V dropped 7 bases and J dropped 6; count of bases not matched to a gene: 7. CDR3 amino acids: CASNPDRDHGYTF. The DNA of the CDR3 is TGTGCCAGCAATCCGGACAGGGATCATGGCTACACCTTC.

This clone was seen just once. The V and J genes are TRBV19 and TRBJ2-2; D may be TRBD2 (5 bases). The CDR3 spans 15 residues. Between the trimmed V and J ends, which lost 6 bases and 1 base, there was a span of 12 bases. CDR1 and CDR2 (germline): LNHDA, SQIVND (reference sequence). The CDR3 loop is CASSTGGLNTGELFF. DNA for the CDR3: TGTGCCAGTAGCACCGGCGGACTGAACACCGGGGAGCTGTTTTTT.

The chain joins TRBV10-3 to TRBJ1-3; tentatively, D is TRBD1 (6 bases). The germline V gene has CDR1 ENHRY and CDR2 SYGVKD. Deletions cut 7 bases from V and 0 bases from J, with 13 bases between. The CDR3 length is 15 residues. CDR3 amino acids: CAIKLQGLSGNTIYF. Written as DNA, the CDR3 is TGTGCCATCAAATTACAGGGCCTCTCTGGAAACACCATATATTTT.